The present T cell receptor (beta chain) was sequenced within a study of blood T cells in healthy people across ages. The use of a sample-barcoded 5' primer and a J-beta primer mix characterized a second PCR of roughly 7 to 12 cycles. Each CDR3 protein gets one entry after TCRdb re-called the 5' RACE reads with MiXCR. The sample consists of about 640,000 distinct CDR3 sequences, 58% of them appearing once. Study observations and caveats: Observed TCR beta diversity showed a strong correlation with the percentage of naive T cells as measured by flow cytometry. From one million sequenced T cells, diversity estimates were lower bounds.

V shed 3 bases, J shed 3 bases, and the junction held 6 bases outside the gene matches. The CDR3 totals 14 residues. CDR1 is SGDLS and CDR2 is YYNGEE in the germline V gene. Regarding this clonotype: As yet, its antigen is unknown.

The sequenced sample was blood. This TCR came from a man aged 60-69 years in good health. The chain couples TRBV9 to TRBJ2-7; TRBD1 matches at 7 bases. DNA for the CDR3: TGTGCCAGCAGCGCAGGGACAGAGAACTACGAGCAGTACTTC. Translated: CASSAGTENYEQYF.